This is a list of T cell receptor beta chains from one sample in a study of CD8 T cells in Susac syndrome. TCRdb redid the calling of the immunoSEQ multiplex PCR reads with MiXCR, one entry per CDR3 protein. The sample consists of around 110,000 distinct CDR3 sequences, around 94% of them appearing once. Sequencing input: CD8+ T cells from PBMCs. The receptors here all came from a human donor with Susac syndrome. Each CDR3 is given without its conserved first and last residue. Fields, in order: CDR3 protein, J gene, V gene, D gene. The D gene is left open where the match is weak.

SVEGDQGSLYNEQF	TRBJ2-1	TRBV29-1	NA
ASSLLNEQF	TRBJ2-1	TRBV13	NA
ASSVVEGRTEAF	TRBJ1-1	TRBV9	NA
ASSSGVTLANYGYT	TRBJ1-2	TRBV6-2/TRBV6-3	NA
SVGRVNTGELF	TRBJ2-2	TRBV29-1	NA
AWSASPGLGQPQH	TRBJ1-5	TRBV30	NA
ASSPGQNTGELF	TRBJ2-2	TRBV2	NA
ASSYGEMAGEGTGELF	TRBJ2-2	TRBV6-5	TRBD2
ASSVGDYQETQY	TRBJ2-5	TRBV9	NA
ASSAGLAALYEQY	TRBJ2-7	TRBV5-1	TRBD2
ASSLAPYRERNSPLH	TRBJ1-6	TRBV7-6	NA
ASSVSGAGNTEAF	TRBJ1-1	TRBV9	NA
ASSDESEQF	TRBJ2-1	TRBV10-1	NA
ASSFAYNNEQF	TRBJ2-1	TRBV12-3/TRBV12-4	NA
ASSPSFGSAGELF	TRBJ2-2	TRBV12-3/TRBV12-4	NA
ASSSDSSGANVLT	TRBJ2-6	TRBV6-1	NA
SASGGSYNEQF	TRBJ2-1	TRBV20-1	TRBD2
ASSERPAGSTDTQY	TRBJ2-3	TRBV2	TRBD2
SVDARQVKDYGYT	TRBJ1-2	TRBV29-1	NA
ASSFSSRTYEQY	TRBJ2-7	TRBV11-2	NA
ASNFMNTEAF	TRBJ1-1	TRBV12-3/TRBV12-4	NA
ASSPDRGNSYEQY	TRBJ2-7	TRBV27	TRBD1
SVGPPDEETQY	TRBJ2-5	TRBV29-1	NA
ASSSTGAYNEQF	TRBJ2-1	TRBV5-1	TRBD1
ASSSACPSPLH	TRBJ1-6	TRBV7-7	NA
ASSVEGSLYNEQF	TRBJ2-1	TRBV9	NA
SAWVGPSTDTQY	TRBJ2-3	TRBV20-1	NA
SVGGYRDRGTDTQY	TRBJ2-3	TRBV29-1	TRBD1
ASSPLGNAYTGELF	TRBJ2-2	TRBV7-2	NA
ASSASHEQY	TRBJ2-7	TRBV9	NA
ASSFGDGYT	TRBJ1-2	TRBV5-6	NA
ASSPVYSNQPQH	TRBJ1-5	TRBV27	NA
ASSHLVPANEKLF	TRBJ1-4	TRBV4-3	NA
SVEGGVSSYNEQF	TRBJ2-1	TRBV29-1	NA
ASSFDRAVDNEQF	TRBJ2-1	TRBV5-4	TRBD1
ASSQGGPEAF	TRBJ1-1	TRBV4-2	NA
ASSSGGVAGYT	TRBJ1-2	TRBV13	TRBD1
ATSSAIGDSQETQY	TRBJ2-5	TRBV15	NA
SAKQASNYEQY	TRBJ2-7	TRBV20-1	NA
SVPSGEGEGYT	TRBJ1-2	TRBV29-1	NA
ASSVNKAGGEPDTQY	TRBJ2-3	TRBV9	TRBD2
SAAGTSLKTYEQY	TRBJ2-7	TRBV29-1	TRBD2
SAPRDDYYSQY	TRBJ2-5	TRBV20-1	NA
ASSYFGLAGAGSTDTQY	TRBJ2-3	TRBV6-5	TRBD2
ASKGQLETQY	TRBJ2-5	TRBV7-9	TRBD1
ASSLDRNGELF	TRBJ2-2	TRBV13	NA
ASSPDSPDTQY	TRBJ2-3	TRBV7-8	NA
SARDIGGWEQF	TRBJ2-1	TRBV20-1	TRBD2
SAEGGSSYNEQF	TRBJ2-1	TRBV29-1	NA
ASSINEQF	TRBJ2-1	TRBV12-3/TRBV12-4	NA
ASSQGVEQF	TRBJ2-1	TRBV14	NA
SVTTLTGGTGELF	TRBJ2-2	TRBV29-1	TRBD1
ASSPTGGNTEAF	TRBJ1-1	TRBV9	TRBD1
ASSQDPGQGTNEQF	TRBJ2-1	TRBV4-1	TRBD1
ASSQDLREETQY	TRBJ2-5	TRBV14	NA